This is a list of T cell receptor beta chains from one sample in a study of regulatory T cells in long-lasting Graves disease. TCRdb ran MiXCR on the multiplex PCR reads and lists one entry per CDR3 protein. The sample consists of 550,000 or so distinct CDR3 sequences, around 11% of them appearing once. These data were also reused for a study on T cells in Graves' hyperthyroidism and ophthalmopathy.

This material consisted of peripheral blood mononuclear cells (PBMCs), taken at new diagnosis, from a patient treated with antithyroid drugs. The receptor set was obtained from a woman in her twenties or thirties with Graves disease. Each CDR3 is given with its conserved first and last residue. The D gene is left open where the match is weak. A row's size may be missing; if present it is once, few, many or a size class.

TRBJ2-7 TRBV6-5 TRBD2 - CASSYRVLAGVNIDEQYF TGTGCCAGCAGTTATAGGGTCCTAGCGGGAGTGAATATCGACGAGCAGTACTTC
TRBJ2-2 TRBV18 - many CASSPPNTGELFF TGTGCCAGCTCACCACCGAACACCGGGGAGCTGTTTTTT
TRBJ2-7 TRBV6-1 TRBD2 - CASSSLGLAVYEQYF TGTGCCAGCAGCTCCCTGGGTCTAGCGGTCTACGAGCAGTACTTC
TRBJ2-7 TRBV6-1 TRBD2 few CASGEGYEQYF TGTGCCAGCGGGGAGGGCTACGAGCAGTACTTC
TRBJ2-5 TRBV4-1 - - CASSQLSPGAGETQYF TGCGCCAGCAGCCAACTCTCGCCAGGGGCTGGAGAGACCCAGTACTTC
TRBJ2-1 TRBV19 TRBD2 many CASSIRGSSYNEQFF TGTGCCAGTAGTATTCGCGGGAGCTCCTACAATGAGCAGTTCTTC
TRBJ2-7 TRBV5-6 - few CASSAGPAGEQYF TGTGCCAGCAGCGCCGGACCGGCCGGCGAGCAGTACTTC
TRBJ1-6 TRBV11-3 TRBD1 few CASSLMGQGLKDLHF TGTGCCAGCAGCCTCATGGGACAGGGATTGAAGGACCTCCACTTT
TRBJ1-3 TRBV6-5 - many CASSYGEGNTIYF TGTGCCAGCAGTTACGGTGAGGGAAACACCATATATTTT
TRBJ2-5 TRBV5-1 TRBD1 many CASSLQGNYQETQYF TGCGCCAGCAGCCTACAGGGGAACTACCAAGAGACCCAGTACTTC
TRBJ1-1 TRBV30 - many CAWSRGMNTEAFF TGTGCCTGGAGTAGGGGAATGAACACTGAAGCTTTCTTT
TRBJ2-1 TRBV2 TRBD2 many CASSAERPSGRVNEQFF TGTGCCAGCAGTGCCGAGAGGCCTAGCGGGAGGGTGAATGAGCAGTTCTTC
TRBJ2-7 TRBV9 TRBD1 - CASSRQGTEEGYEQYF TGTGCCAGCAGCCGACAAGGGACAGAAGAAGGCTACGAGCAGTACTTC
TRBJ2-3 TRBV5-8 - few CASSPGTGSSTDTQYF TGTGCCAGCAGCCCGGGAACGGGGTCTAGCACAGATACGCAGTATTTT
TRBJ2-7 TRBV30 TRBD1 many CAWSGYFGTAPLRGQYF TGTGCCTGGAGTGGTTACTTCGGGACAGCCCCTCTACGAGGGCAGTACTTC
TRBJ2-3 TRBV6-1 - many CASTMWAGRTDTQYF TGTGCCAGCACCATGTGGGCGGGAAGGACAGATACGCAGTATTTT